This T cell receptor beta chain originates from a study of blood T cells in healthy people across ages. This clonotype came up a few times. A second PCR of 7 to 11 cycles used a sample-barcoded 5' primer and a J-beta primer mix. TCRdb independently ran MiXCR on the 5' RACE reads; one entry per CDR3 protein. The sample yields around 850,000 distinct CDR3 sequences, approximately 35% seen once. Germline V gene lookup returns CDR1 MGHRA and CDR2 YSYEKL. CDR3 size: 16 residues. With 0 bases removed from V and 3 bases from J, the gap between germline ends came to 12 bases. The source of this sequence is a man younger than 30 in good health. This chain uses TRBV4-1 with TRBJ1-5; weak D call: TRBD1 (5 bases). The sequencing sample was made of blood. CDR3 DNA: TGCGCCAGCAGCCAAGATCCGGGCAGGGCCAATCAGCCCCAGCATTTT. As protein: CASSQDPGRANQPQHF.